The next 23 T cell receptor beta chains were all read from a single sample in a study of blood T cell repertoires in COVID-19. Libraries were prepared by immunoSEQ multiplex PCR; TCRdb keeps only in-frame clonotypes and omits some of them. The sample consists of roughly 100,000 clones, 86% of them appearing once. Sequencing used peripheral blood. The receptors were gathered from a human donor in a cohort sampled during active COVID-19.

The rearrangement joins TRBV6-6 to TRBJ1-3; the D is unclear. The length of the CDR3 is 15 residues. Trimming left V 1 base short and J 1 base short, with 8 bases between. The germline V gene has CDR1 MNHNY and CDR2 SVGAGI (reference sequence). CDR3 residues: CASSYYSVSGNTIYF. Here the CDR3 DNA reads TGTGCCAGCAGTTACTATTCAGTTTCTGGAAACACCATATATTTT.

The chain carries TRBV28 and TRBJ2-7, with 7 bases aligning to TRBD2. This CDR3 is 15 amino acids long. Germline V gene data show CDR1 as MDHEN and CDR2 as SYDVKM. The junction had 8 bases not matched to a gene; V was cut back by 6 bases and J by 0 bases. For the CDR3, the DNA is TGTGCCAGCAGCCCACCTGGCGGGAGCTCCTACGAGCAGTACTTC. Translation gives CASSPPGGSSYEQYF.

This clone occurred once. The rearrangement joins TRBV7-8 to TRBJ1-5, with D maybe TRBD1 (5 bases). V was pared by 5 bases and J by 7 bases, with 18 bases between. From germline, CDR1 is SGHVS and CDR2 FQNEAQ. There are 15 residues in the CDR3. The CDR3: CASSPDSWGEQPQHF. The CDR3 nucleotides are TGTGCCAGCAGCCCAGACAGCTGGGGTGAACAGCCCCAGCATTTT.

For the CDR3, the DNA is TGTGCCAGCAGCCCCGCTCCGCACAGAGCTAACTATGGCTACACCTTC. Translating it yields CASSPAPHRANYGYTF. This chain joins TRBV5-5 and TRBJ1-2, with D unresolved. The germline CDR1 and CDR2 sequences are SGHKS and YYEKEE (reference sequence). This CDR3 has 16 residues. The V end lost 4 bases, the J end lost 0 bases, and 16 bases lay between the germline ends.

This clone was picked up many times. Other DNA sequences within the sample encode an identical CDR3. Here the CDR3 reads CASSVAGGGGAADTQYF. Here the CDR3 DNA reads TGTGCCAGCAGCGTTGCTGGGGGCGGGGGGGCTGCAGATACGCAGTATTTT. The V and J genes are TRBV9 and TRBJ2-3; 9 nucleotides line up with TRBD2. The germline CDR1 and CDR2 sequences are SGDLS and YYNGEE. V was pared by 2 bases and J by 4 bases, with 11 bases of the junction left unmatched. This CDR3 comprises 17 residues.

This rearrangement joins TRBV19 to TRBJ1-2; no firm D call. V was shortened by 2 bases and J by 4 bases, with 14 bases between the two germline ends. Per the germline V gene, CDR1 is LNHDA and CDR2 is SQIVND (reference sequence). The CDR3 is 15 amino acids. The CDR3 DNA follows: TGTGCCAGTAGTATAACGGGGAATTATGGCTATGGCTACACCTTC. It is translated as CASSITGNYGYGYTF.

The J gene is TRBJ2-7, the V gene TRBV5-6; tentatively, D is TRBD1 (6 bases). Germline V gene lookup returns CDR1 SGHDT and CDR2 YYEEEE. The CDR3 length is 17 residues. Trimming cost V 4 bases and J 0 bases, with 20 bases left between them. In DNA, the CDR3 is TGTGCCAGCAGCCCCTATGCACCGGGACACTACTCCTACGAGCAGTACTTC. This codes for CASSPYAPGHYSYEQYF.

The chain links TRBV10-2 to TRBJ1-5; 10 bases agree with TRBD1. This CDR3 comprises 17 residues. Germline loops: CDR1 WSHSY, CDR2 SAAADI. Trimming took 2 bases from V and 0 from J; bases not matched to a gene: 4. CDR3 coding DNA: TGCGCCAGCAGTGAGGCCAGGACAGGGGGTAGCAATCAGCCCCAGCATTTT. It specifies CASSEARTGGSNQPQHF.

V gene TRBV7-7 combines with J gene TRBJ2-1; 10 nucleotides line up with TRBD2. Trimming took 5 bases from V and 6 from J; bases not matched to a gene: 10. The CDR3 is 16 amino acids. CDR1 is SSHAT, CDR2 FNYEAQ, per germline (reference sequence). For the CDR3, the DNA is TGTGCCAGCAGCCCAAACAGCGGGGGGGCATCCAATGAGCAGTTCTTC. As protein: CASSPNSGGASNEQFF.

The chain couples TRBV4-1 to TRBJ2-7; possible D gene TRBD2, 6 bases. Trimming stripped 3 bases from V and 3 bases from J, with 21 bases between. CDR1 MGHRA and CDR2 YSYEKL come from the germline V gene. The CDR3 sequence is 17 residues long. CDR3 nucleotides: TGCGCCAGCAGCCATCCCCCTAGGGCTAGCGATTACTACGAGCAGTACTTC. Amino acids: CASSHPPRASDYYEQYF.

The chain couples TRBV6-5 to TRBJ2-1; D perhaps matches TRBD1 (5 bases). The CDR3 totals 15 residues. Germline CDR1 and CDR2: MNHEY and SVGAGI. V lost 3 bases and J lost 4, with 13 bases in between. CDR3 nucleotide sequence: TGTGCCAGCAGTTATTCAGGGTCCCAATACAATGAGCAGTTCTTC. Its translation: CASSYSGSQYNEQFF.

The chain carries TRBV18 and TRBJ2-1; the match to TRBD2 covers 8 bases. The CDR3 length is 15 residues. The germline CDR1 and CDR2 sequences are KGHSH and LQKENI. Trimming removed 0 bases from V and 4 bases from J; junction bases left unmatched: 2. The CDR3 nucleotides are TGTGCCAGCTCACCACCAACTAGCGGATACAATGAGCAGTTCTTC. This codes for CASSPPTSGYNEQFF.

This clone appeared once. The J gene is TRBJ2-4, the V gene TRBV7-2; 7 bases agree with TRBD2. V lost 1 base to trimming and J lost 7 bases; unmatched junction nucleotides: 7. This CDR3 is built from 15 residues. Germline CDR1 SGHTA, CDR2 FQGNSA. CDR3 nucleotide sequence: TGTGCCAGCAGCTTAGGGGGGAGGGAAGTGAACATTCAGTACTTC. Translating it yields CASSLGGREVNIQYF.

This chain joins TRBV3-1 (or the pseudogene TRBV3-2) and TRBJ2-6; 8 bases map to TRBD2. Trimming removed 11 bases from V and 7 bases from J; junction bases left unmatched: 10. Germline V CDR1 and CDR2: LGHDT, YNNKEL (reference sequence). This CDR3 has 14 residues. In nucleotides, the CDR3 is TGTGCCCCCCGGGGGGGGTCTCATGCCAACGTCCTGACTTTC. Amino acid sequence: CAPRGGSHANVLTF.

The chain is built from TRBV9 and TRBJ2-7, with 9 positions matching TRBD1. V gave up 4 bases and J gave up 6 bases; unmatched junction bases: 5. Germline V gene data show CDR1 as SGDLS and CDR2 as YYNGEE. This CDR3 is built from 13 residues. For the CDR3, the DNA is TGTGCCAGCAGCTCCGGGACAGGGCTCGAGCAGTACTTC. Protein: CASSSGTGLEQYF.

This clone showed up just once. The rearrangement links TRBV6-6 to TRBJ1-3, with TRBD1 matching over 12 bases. The V gene end was trimmed by 5 bases and the J gene end by 0 bases; junction bases not matched to a gene: 11. Germline V lookup: CDR1 MNHNY, CDR2 SVGAGI (reference sequence). The CDR3 is 19 amino acids. This CDR3 reads CASSREGTGGTFSGNTIYF. For the CDR3, the DNA is TGTGCCAGCAGTCGGGAAGGGACAGGGGGCACCTTCTCTGGAAACACCATATATTTT.

This clone occurred once. V gene TRBV7-2 combines with J gene TRBJ2-5; D may be TRBD2 (5 bases). Germline V gives CDR1 SGHTA, CDR2 FQGNSA. Trimming stripped 5 bases from V and 1 base from J, with 11 bases between. The CDR3 sequence is 14 residues long. CDR3 sequence (DNA): TGTGCCAGCAGCCGCCGTCTAGCCCAAGAGACCCAGTACTTC. As protein: CASSRRLAQETQYF.

In DNA form, the CDR3 reads TGTGCCAGCAGCTTTACAGGGGGTAAAGGAAACACCATATATTTT. This encodes CASSFTGGKGNTIYF. The V and J genes are TRBV5-6 and TRBJ1-3, with 8 bases lining up with TRBD1. CDR3 size: 15 residues. V trimming: 2 bases; J trimming: 4 bases; junction bases outside the gene matches: 5. The germline V gene encodes CDR1 SGHDT and CDR2 YYEEEE.

The gene calls are TRBV5-4 and TRBJ2-7; 9 bases are a match to TRBD1. Germline V gene data show CDR1 as SGHNT and CDR2 as YYREEE (reference sequence). V was clipped by 4 bases and J by 3 bases; unmatched bases: 5. CDR3 size: 14 residues. The chain's CDR3 is CASSKPGQGYEQYF. CDR3 DNA sequence: TGTGCCAGCAGCAAACCGGGACAGGGCTACGAGCAGTACTTC.

This clone appeared a few times. The J gene is TRBJ2-7, the V gene TRBV7-9; D not resolved. V was clipped by 6 bases and J by 5 bases, with 14 bases between them. Germline V gene lookup returns CDR1 SEHNR and CDR2 FQNEAQ (reference sequence). The CDR3 contains 13 residues. The CDR3 sequence: CASRGAFNHEQYF. The CDR3 DNA reads as TGTGCCAGCAGAGGAGCTTTCAACCACGAGCAGTACTTC.

This chain links TRBV6-2 or TRBV6-3 with TRBJ2-5; 14 bases agree with TRBD2. In germline, CDR1 is MNHEY, CDR2 SVGEGT. Trimming took 2 bases from V and 4 from J; bases not matched to a gene: 15. The CDR3 covers 20 residues. This CDR3 is CASSYARKTGLAGVGETQYF. For the CDR3, the DNA is TGTGCCAGCAGTTACGCGAGAAAAACGGGACTAGCGGGAGTAGGAGAGACCCAGTACTTC.

CDR3 in DNA: TGTGCCAGCAGCTTAGCGCCCGGGAGGACTGAAGCTTTCTTT. Its protein is CASSLAPGRTEAFF. V is TRBV7-9 and J is TRBJ1-1; no firm D call. Germline V gives CDR1 SEHNR, CDR2 FQNEAQ (reference sequence). V dropped 0 bases and J dropped 5 bases, with 10 bases sitting between them. The CDR3 length is 14 residues.

CDR3 sequence: CATSRDLVKAGNTIYF. CDR3 bases: TGTGCCACCAGCAGAGATCTTGTAAAAGCGGGAAACACCATATATTTT. The J gene is TRBJ1-3, the V gene TRBV15; D unclear. This CDR3 is built from 16 residues. Germline CDR1 reads LNHNV; CDR2 reads YYDKDF (reference sequence). V was clipped by 0 bases and J by 4 bases, with 13 bases between them.